The sequence of this TCR beta chain was determined in a study of metastatic and nonmetastatic thyroid tumors. Thyroid surgery took place with no prior treatment in any patient. The germline CDR1 and CDR2 sequences are SGHRS and YFSETQ. This CDR3 comprises 14 residues. Findings of the study overall: Significantly higher TCR beta diversity was reportedly seen in malignant thyroid tumors than benign nodules, in blood and tumor.

Comment on this clone: Its antigen is not known. A junction boundary mismatches the germline segment, possibly from a read error.

TCRdb re-analyzed the PCR reads through MiXCR. The sample holds about 40,000 clones, 15% to 20% seen once. The sequencing sample was made of tumor tissue. J is TRBJ2-7 and V is TRBV5-1, with D hard to call. This receptor was identified in a female donor with papillary thyroid cancer or a benign thyroid nodule (not recorded which). Some clones in this sample may be carry-over from other donors' samples. The CDR3 DNA is TGCGCCAACAGCTTCTCTTTGTGTGCCTACGAGCAGTACTTC. Protein sequence: CANSFSLCAYEQYF.